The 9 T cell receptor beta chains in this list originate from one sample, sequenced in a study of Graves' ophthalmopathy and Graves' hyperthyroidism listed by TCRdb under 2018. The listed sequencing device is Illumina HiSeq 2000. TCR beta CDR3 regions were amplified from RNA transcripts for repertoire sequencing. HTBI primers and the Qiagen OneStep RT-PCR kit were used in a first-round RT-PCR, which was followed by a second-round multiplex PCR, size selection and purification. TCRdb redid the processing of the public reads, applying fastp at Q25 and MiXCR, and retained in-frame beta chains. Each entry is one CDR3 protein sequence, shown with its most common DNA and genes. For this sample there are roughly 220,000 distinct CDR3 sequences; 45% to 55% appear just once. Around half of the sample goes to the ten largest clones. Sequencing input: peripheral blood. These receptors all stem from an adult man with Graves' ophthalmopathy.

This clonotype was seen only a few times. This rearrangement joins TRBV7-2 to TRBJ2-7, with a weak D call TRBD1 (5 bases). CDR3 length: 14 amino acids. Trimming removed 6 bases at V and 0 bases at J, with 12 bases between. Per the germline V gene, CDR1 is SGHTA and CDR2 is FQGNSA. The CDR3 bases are TGTGCCAGCAGTTTATCGACAGACTCCTACGAGCAGTACTTC. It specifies CASSLSTDSYEQYF.

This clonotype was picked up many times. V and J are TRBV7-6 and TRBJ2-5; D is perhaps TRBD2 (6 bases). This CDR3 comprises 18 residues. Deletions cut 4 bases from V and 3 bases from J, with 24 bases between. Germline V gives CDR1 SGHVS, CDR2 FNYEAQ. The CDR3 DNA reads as TGTGCCAGCAGCTCATCTTTCGGGAGAGTTGTGGCCAAAGAGACCCAGTACTTC. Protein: CASSSSFGRVVAKETQYF.

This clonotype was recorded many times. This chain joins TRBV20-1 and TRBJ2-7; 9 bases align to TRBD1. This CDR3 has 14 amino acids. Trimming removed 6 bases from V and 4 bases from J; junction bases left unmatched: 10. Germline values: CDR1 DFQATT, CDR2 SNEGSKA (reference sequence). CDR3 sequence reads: CSASFGTGQYEQYF. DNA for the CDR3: TGCAGTGCGAGTTTTGGGACAGGGCAGTACGAGCAGTACTTC.

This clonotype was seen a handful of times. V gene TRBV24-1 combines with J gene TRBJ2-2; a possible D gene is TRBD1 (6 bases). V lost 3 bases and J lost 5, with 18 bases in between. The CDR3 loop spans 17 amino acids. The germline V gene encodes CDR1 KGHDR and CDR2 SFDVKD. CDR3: CATSDPWGQRGTGELFF. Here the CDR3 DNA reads TGTGCCACCAGTGATCCATGGGGGCAGAGGGGTACCGGGGAGCTGTTTTTT.

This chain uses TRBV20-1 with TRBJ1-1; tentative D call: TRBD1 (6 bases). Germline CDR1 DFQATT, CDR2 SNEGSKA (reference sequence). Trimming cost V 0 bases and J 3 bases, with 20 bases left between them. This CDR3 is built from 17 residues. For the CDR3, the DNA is TGCAGTGCTAGAGATCCCCGGGGAAGGGGGTGGTACACTGAAGCTTTCTTT. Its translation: CSARDPRGRGWYTEAFF.

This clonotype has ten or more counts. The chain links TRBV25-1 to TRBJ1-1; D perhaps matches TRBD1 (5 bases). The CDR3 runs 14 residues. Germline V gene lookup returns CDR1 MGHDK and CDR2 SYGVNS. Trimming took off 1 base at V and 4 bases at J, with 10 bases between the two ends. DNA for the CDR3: TGTGCCAGCAGTGAATCGGCAGGGTTCACTGAAGCTTTCTTT. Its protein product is CASSESAGFTEAFF.

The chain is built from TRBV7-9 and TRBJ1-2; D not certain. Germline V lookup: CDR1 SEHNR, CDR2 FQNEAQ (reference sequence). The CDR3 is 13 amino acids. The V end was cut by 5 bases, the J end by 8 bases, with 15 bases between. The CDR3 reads CASSISSGVGYTF. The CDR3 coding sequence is TGTGCCAGCAGCATATCCTCCGGGGTCGGCTACACCTTC.

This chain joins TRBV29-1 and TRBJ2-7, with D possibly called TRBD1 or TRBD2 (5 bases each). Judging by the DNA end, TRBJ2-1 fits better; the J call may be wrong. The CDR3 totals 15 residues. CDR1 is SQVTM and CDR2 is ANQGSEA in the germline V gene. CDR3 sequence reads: CSVENLNGAPNEQFF. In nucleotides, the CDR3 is TGCAGCGTTGAAAATTTAAACGGGGCCCCCAATGAGCAGTTCTTC.

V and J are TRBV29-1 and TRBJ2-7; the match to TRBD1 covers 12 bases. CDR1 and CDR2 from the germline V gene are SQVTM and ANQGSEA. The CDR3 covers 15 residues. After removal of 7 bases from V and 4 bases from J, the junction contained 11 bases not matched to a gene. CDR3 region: CSAGTGGWRGYEQYF. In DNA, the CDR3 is TGCAGCGCCGGGACAGGGGGCTGGCGGGGGTACGAGCAGTACTTC.